Listed here is a single TCR beta chain. The antigen is undetermined. This entry is derived from a study of shared clonotypes between healthy human individuals. Study outcomes and limitations: The donor pool, a small one, limited the genetic and exposure-history diversity represented.

This table comes from immunoSEQ multiplex PCR, and its TCRdb copy is limited to in-frame clones, with some not included. The sample lists millions of clones; 85% to 95% were seen once. The germline gives CDR1 SNHLY, CDR2 FYNNEI. With 8 bases clipped from V and 3 bases from J, the junction kept 7 bases outside the gene matches. CDR3 length: 14 residues. Negatively enriched CD4+ T cells were divided by CD45RA into naive and memory. Input material: naive CD4+ T cells from PBMCs. The subset here: CD45RA+ positively selected. The sequence came from a man aged 18 to 29 in good health. Some clones in this sample may be carry-over from other donors' samples. V gene TRBV2 combines with J gene TRBJ1-2; 9 nucleotides agree with TRBD1. In nucleotides, the CDR3 is TGTGCCAGCGGGTCGGACAGGGGTGACTATGGCTACACCTTC. Encoded protein: CASGSDRGDYGYTF.